This TCR beta chain was profiled in a study of T-cell memory formation after mild COVID-19. From the 5' RACE reads, TCRdb called clonotypes with MiXCR, one entry per CDR3 protein. The profile shows roughly 240,000 distinct CDR3 sequences, roughly 17% of them singletons. With regard to this clonotype: Its antigen is undetermined.

CDR3 length: 15 amino acids. The V and J ends lost 3 bases and 3 bases respectively, with 11 bases between them. Germline assignment: CDR1 SEHNR and CDR2 FQNEAQ (reference sequence). Study-wide results and limits: Some clones that responded turned up in pre-infection memory, which suggests that cross-reactive memory joined in.

The sequence came from a man aged 18 to 29 who had mild COVID-19 (a few samples of this study predate the infection). Cell type and time point are not known. The specimen was PBMCs or a T cell subset sorted from them (not recorded which). The chain is built from TRBV7-9 and TRBJ2-2, with D perhaps matching TRBD1 (6 bases). CDR3 DNA sequence: TGTGCCAGCAGCTTTAGGGACACACACACCGGGGAGCTGTTTTTT. As protein: CASSFRDTHTGELFF.